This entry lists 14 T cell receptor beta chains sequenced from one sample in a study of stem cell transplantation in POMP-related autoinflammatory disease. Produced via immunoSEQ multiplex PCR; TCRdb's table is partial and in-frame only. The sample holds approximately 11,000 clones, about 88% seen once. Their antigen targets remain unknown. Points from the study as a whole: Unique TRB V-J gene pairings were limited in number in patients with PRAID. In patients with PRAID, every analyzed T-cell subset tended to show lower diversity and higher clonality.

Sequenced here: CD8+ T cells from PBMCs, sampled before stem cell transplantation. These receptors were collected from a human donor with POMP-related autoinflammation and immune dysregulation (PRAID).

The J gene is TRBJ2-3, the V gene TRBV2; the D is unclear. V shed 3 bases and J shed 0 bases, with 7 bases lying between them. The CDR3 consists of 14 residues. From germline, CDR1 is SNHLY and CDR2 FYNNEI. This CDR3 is CASSDSASTDTQYF. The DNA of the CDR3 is TGTGCCAGCAGTGATTCGGCTAGCACAGATACGCAGTATTTT.

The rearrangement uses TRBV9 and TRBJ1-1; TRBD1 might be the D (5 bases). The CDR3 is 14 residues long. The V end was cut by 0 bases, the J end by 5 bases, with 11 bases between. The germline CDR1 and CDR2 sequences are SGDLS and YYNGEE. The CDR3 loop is CASSVAGGGTEAFF. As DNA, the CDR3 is TGTGCCAGCAGCGTAGCTGGGGGGGGGACTGAAGCTTTCTTT.

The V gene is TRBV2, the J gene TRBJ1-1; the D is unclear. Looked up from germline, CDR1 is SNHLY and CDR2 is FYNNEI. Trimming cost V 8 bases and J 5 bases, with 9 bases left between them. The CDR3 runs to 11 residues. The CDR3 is CASLWGTEAFF. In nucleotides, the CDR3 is TGTGCCAGCTTGTGGGGAACTGAAGCTTTCTTT.

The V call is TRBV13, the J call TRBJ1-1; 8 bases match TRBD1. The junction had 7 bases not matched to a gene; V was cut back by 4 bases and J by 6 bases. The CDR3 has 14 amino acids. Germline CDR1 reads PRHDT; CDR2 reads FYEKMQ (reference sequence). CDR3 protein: CASSSDDRGAEAFF. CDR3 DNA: TGTGCCAGCAGCTCAGATGACAGGGGCGCTGAAGCTTTCTTT.

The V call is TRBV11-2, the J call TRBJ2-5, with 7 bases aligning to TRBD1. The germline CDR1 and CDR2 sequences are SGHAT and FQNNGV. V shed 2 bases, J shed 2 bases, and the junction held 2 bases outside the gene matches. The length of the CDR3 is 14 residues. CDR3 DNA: TGTGCCAGCAGCTTATGGACAGGACAAGAGACCCAGTACTTC. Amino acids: CASSLWTGQETQYF.

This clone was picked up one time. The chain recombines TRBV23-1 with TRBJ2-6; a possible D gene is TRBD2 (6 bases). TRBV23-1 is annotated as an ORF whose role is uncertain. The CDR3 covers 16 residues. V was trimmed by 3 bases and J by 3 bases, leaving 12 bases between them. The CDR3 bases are TGCGCCAGCAGTCACCGGGGGAGAGGTGGGGCCAACGTCCTGACTTTC. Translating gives CASSHRGRGGANVLTF.

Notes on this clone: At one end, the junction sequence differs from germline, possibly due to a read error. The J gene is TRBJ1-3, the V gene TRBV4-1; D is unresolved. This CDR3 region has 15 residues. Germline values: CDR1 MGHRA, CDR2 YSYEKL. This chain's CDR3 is CASSQEPSPGNTMYF. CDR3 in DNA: TGCGCCAGCAGCCAAGAACCCTCTCCTGGAAACACCATGTATTTT.

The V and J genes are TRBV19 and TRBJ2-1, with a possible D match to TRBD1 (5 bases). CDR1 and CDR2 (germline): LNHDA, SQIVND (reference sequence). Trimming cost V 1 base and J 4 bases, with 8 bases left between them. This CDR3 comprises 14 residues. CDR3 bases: TGTGCCAGTAGTATAGGGGGCACATACAATGAGCAGTTCTTC. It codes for CASSIGGTYNEQFF. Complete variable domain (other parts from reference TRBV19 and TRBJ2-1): DGGITQSPKYLFRKEGQNVTLSCEQNLNHDAMYWYRQDPGQGLRLIYYSQIVNDFQKGDIAEGYSVSREKKESFPLTVTSAQKNPTAFYLCASSIGGTYNEQFFGPGTRLTVL.

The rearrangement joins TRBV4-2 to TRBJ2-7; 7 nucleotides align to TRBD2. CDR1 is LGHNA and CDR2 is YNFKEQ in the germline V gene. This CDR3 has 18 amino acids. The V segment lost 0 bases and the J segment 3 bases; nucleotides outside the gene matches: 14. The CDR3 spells CASSQDILAGPGDYEQYF. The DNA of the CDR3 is TGTGCCAGCAGCCAAGATATATTAGCGGGCCCGGGGGACTACGAGCAGTACTTC.

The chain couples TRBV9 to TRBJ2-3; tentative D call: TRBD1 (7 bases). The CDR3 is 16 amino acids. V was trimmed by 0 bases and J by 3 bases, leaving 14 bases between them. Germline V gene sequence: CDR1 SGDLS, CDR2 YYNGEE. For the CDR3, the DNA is TGTGCCAGCAGCGTAGTAGGAGGGGGCAGGACAGATACGCAGTATTTT. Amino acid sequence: CASSVVGGGRTDTQYF.

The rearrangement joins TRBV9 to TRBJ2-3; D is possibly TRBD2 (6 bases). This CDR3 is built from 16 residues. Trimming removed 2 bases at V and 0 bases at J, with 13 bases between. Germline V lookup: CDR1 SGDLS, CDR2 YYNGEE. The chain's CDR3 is CASSVGAGSSTDTQYF. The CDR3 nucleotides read TGTGCCAGCAGCGTCGGAGCGGGTTCTAGCACAGATACGCAGTATTTT.

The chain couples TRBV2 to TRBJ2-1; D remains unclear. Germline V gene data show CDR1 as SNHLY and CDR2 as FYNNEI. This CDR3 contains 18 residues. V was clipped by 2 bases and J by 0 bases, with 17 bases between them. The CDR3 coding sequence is TGTGCCAGCAGTGAATTTTCTCTACTGAGCAGCTCCTACAATGAGCAGTTCTTC. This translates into CASSEFSLLSSSYNEQFF.

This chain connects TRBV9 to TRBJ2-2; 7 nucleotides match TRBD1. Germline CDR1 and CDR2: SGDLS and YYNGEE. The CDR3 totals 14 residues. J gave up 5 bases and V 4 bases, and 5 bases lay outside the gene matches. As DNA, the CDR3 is TGTGCCAGCAGCTTAACAGGGGTAACCGGGGAGCTGTTTTTT. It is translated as CASSLTGVTGELFF.

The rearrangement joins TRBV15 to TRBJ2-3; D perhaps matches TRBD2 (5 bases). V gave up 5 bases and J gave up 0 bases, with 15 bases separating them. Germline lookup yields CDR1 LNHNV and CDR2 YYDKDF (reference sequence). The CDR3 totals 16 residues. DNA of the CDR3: TGTGCCACCAGCGCCCGAGCGGTCCCTAGCACAGATACGCAGTATTTT. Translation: CATSARAVPSTDTQYF.